One sample yielded the 31 T cell receptor beta chains listed below, sequenced in a study of blood T cell repertoires in COVID-19. This table comes from immunoSEQ multiplex PCR, and its TCRdb copy is limited to in-frame clones, with some not included. This sample has roughly 59,000 clones, with roughly 80% found just once. The sample comprised peripheral blood. Every receptor here comes from an elderly man with acute or convalescent COVID-19.

The V and J genes are TRBV6-1 and TRBJ1-2; 7 bases line up with TRBD1. Germline V gene sequence: CDR1 MNHNS, CDR2 SASEGT. V shed 5 bases, J shed 4 bases, and the junction held 4 bases outside the gene matches. The CDR3 runs 13 residues. CDR3 in amino acids: CASSPTGTYGYTF. The CDR3 DNA reads as TGTGCCAGCAGTCCGACAGGGACCTATGGCTACACCTTC.

J is TRBJ1-2 and V is TRBV5-1, with D perhaps matching TRBD1 (6 bases). CDR1 and CDR2 from the germline V gene are SGHRS and YFSETQ. V lost 3 bases and J lost 3, with 15 bases in between. This CDR3 spans 15 amino acids. DNA of the CDR3: TGCGCCAGCAGCTCCTACCTTTCAGGGGACTATGGCTACACCTTC. This codes for CASSSYLSGDYGYTF.

This chain links TRBV12-3 or TRBV12-4 with TRBJ1-4; possibly TRBD1 for D (5 bases). The CDR3 has 12 amino acids. Trimming removed 6 bases from V and 11 bases from J, with 13 bases in between. CDR3 nucleotides: TGTGCCAGCAGCACGGGGGTTTTGAAACTGTTTTTT. It yields the protein CASSTGVLKLFF.

A few counts support this clone. This chain links TRBV25-1 with TRBJ2-7; 10 positions match TRBD1. Germline CDR1 is MGHDK and CDR2 is SYGVNS. The CDR3 consists of 14 residues. After removal of 6 bases from V and 3 bases from J, the junction contained 5 bases not matched to a gene. CDR3 DNA: TGTGCCAGCAGCGGTGACAGGGGGCACTACGAGCAGTACTTC. Encoded protein: CASSGDRGHYEQYF.

This clone was seen once. The chain links TRBV5-1 to TRBJ1-1; the D is unclear. CDR1 and CDR2 (germline): SGHRS, YFSETQ. The CDR3 extends over 14 amino acids. V gave up 1 base and J gave up 1 base, with 8 bases separating them. The CDR3 here is CASSLTGGNTEAFF. The CDR3 DNA reads TGCGCCAGCAGCTTGACTGGAGGGAACACTGAAGCTTTCTTT.

This sequence joins TRBV28 and TRBJ2-7; 7 positions agree with TRBD2. Trimming cost V 5 bases and J 2 bases; bases outside gene matches: 12. Germline assignment: CDR1 MDHEN and CDR2 SYDVKM. CDR3 length: 16 amino acids. For the CDR3, the DNA is TGTGCCAGCAGTCCCTTCTCTGCGGGGGTAACCTACGAGCAGTACTTC. It is translated as CASSPFSAGVTYEQYF.

The genes are TRBV27 and TRBJ1-2, with D possibly TRBD1 on 6 matching bases. Looked up from germline, CDR1 is MNHEY and CDR2 is SMNVEV (reference sequence). The CDR3 has 13 residues. V was shortened by 3 bases and J by 2 bases, with 7 bases between the two germline ends. The CDR3 sequence: CASSFTGNYGYTF. The DNA for the CDR3 is TGTGCCAGCAGTTTTACAGGGAACTATGGCTACACCTTC.

This clone is a singleton in its sample. Here the CDR3 DNA reads TGTGCCAGCAGCCAAGGACAGACGAACACCGGGGAGCTGTTTTTT. It encodes CASSQGQTNTGELFF. The chain combines TRBV14 with TRBJ2-2; a weak D match, TRBD1 (5 bases). Germline-derived CDR1 and CDR2 are SGHDN and FVKESK. The length of the CDR3 is 15 residues. The ends were cut back, 1 base at V and 0 bases at J, with 6 bases in the middle.

The chain uses TRBV5-6 and TRBJ1-4, with D hard to call. Deletions cut 6 bases from V and 0 bases from J, with 9 bases between. This CDR3 has 14 amino acids. Per germline, CDR1 SGHDT and CDR2 YYEEEE. The CDR3 region is CASTSRSTNEKLFF. DNA of the CDR3: TGTGCCAGCACCTCGCGGTCAACTAATGAAAAACTGTTTTTT.

As regards this clone: Other DNA sequences in this specimen translate into the identical CDR3. The chain carries TRBV5-1 and TRBJ1-2, with TRBD1 as a possible D gene (5 bases). Germline V gene lookup returns CDR1 SGHRS and CDR2 YFSETQ. This CDR3 spans 13 amino acids. Trimming pared 3 bases from V and 2 bases from J, leaving 8 bases between. This CDR3 reads CASSSQGNYGYTF. The CDR3 DNA reads as TGCGCCAGCAGCTCGCAGGGAAACTATGGCTACACCTTC. Complete variable domain (other parts from reference TRBV5-1 and TRBJ1-2): KAGVTQTPRYLIKTRGQQVTLSCSPISGHRSVSWYQQTPGQGLQFLFEYFSETQRNKGNFPGRFSGRQFSNSRSEMNVSTLELGDSALYLCASSSQGNYGYTFGSGTRLTVV.

V gene TRBV5-1 combines with J gene TRBJ2-7; D possibly corresponds to TRBD1 (5 bases). The V gene lost 1 base and the J gene lost 5 bases, with 16 bases spanning the gap. This CDR3 comprises 15 residues. Germline V gene sequence: CDR1 SGHRS, CDR2 YFSETQ. The DNA of the CDR3 is TGCGCCAGCAGCTTGCGGCAGGGAAGTAAAGACGAGCAGTACTTC. This gives the protein CASSLRQGSKDEQYF.

There are a few counts of this clone. The genes are TRBV2 and TRBJ2-5; D is uncertain. Trimming shortened V by 4 bases and J by 2 bases, and 5 bases separated the two germline ends. The CDR3 sequence is 12 residues long. Germline loops: CDR1 SNHLY, CDR2 FYNNEI. The CDR3 nucleotides are TGTGCCAGCAGTGCGGGTCAAGAGACCCAGTACTTC. As protein: CASSAGQETQYF.

The chain uses TRBV11-2 and TRBJ2-3; D ambiguous. V dropped 0 bases and J dropped 4 bases, with 5 bases sitting between them. Looked up from germline, CDR1 is SGHAT and CDR2 is FQNNGV. The CDR3 is 13 amino acids. The chain's CDR3 is CASSLDRADTQYF. CDR3 nucleotides: TGTGCCAGCAGCTTAGATCGGGCAGATACGCAGTATTTT. Full variable domain (outside the CDR3, taken from reference TRBV11-2 and TRBJ2-3): EAGVAQSPRYKIIEKRQSVAFWCNPISGHATLYWYQQILGQGPKLLIQFQNNGVVDDSQLPKDRFSAERLKGVDSTLKIQPAKLEDSAVYLCASSLDRADTQYFGPGTRLTVL.

This chain links TRBV2 with TRBJ1-5; no reliable D call. The CDR3 consists of 13 residues. The germline V and J ends were trimmed by 7 bases and 5 bases, with 12 bases remaining between them. CDR1 and CDR2 (germline): SNHLY, FYNNEI. The CDR3 here is CASNGRPDQPQHF. DNA for the CDR3: TGTGCCAGCAATGGCAGGCCCGATCAGCCCCAGCATTTT.

The chain couples TRBV2 to TRBJ2-2; 7 bases align to TRBD2. Germline V gene sequence: CDR1 SNHLY, CDR2 FYNNEI. The CDR3 is 12 amino acids. After removal of 8 bases from V and 4 bases from J, the junction contained 1 base not matched to a gene. CDR3 protein: CASGGGTGELFF. CDR3 in DNA: TGTGCCAGCGGGGGGGGCACCGGGGAGCTGTTTTTT.

This chain uses TRBV6-5 with TRBJ1-1; tentatively, D is TRBD1 (6 bases). CDR1 MNHEY and CDR2 SVGAGI come from the germline V gene. The CDR3 extends over 14 amino acids. V was pared by 6 bases and J by 6 bases, with 17 bases between. The CDR3 region is CASRTPGQLSEAFF. The CDR3 region has the DNA TGTGCCAGCAGAACCCCGGGACAATTATCTGAAGCTTTCTTT.

In this sample, this clone turned up a few times. V gene TRBV9 combines with J gene TRBJ2-7; 9 positions agree with TRBD1. The CDR3 is 14 amino acids. After removal of 4 bases from V and 5 bases from J, the junction contained 7 bases not matched to a gene. Germline CDR1 is SGDLS and CDR2 is YYNGEE. CDR3 bases: TGTGCCAGCAGCCTCCCGGGACAGGGTAACGAGCAGTACTTC. Its translation: CASSLPGQGNEQYF.

V is TRBV6-5 and J is TRBJ1-1, with a weak D call TRBD1 (5 bases). Trimming took off 3 bases at V and 2 bases at J, with 7 bases between the two ends. From germline, CDR1 is MNHEY and CDR2 SVGAGI. This CDR3 is built from 13 residues. CDR3 DNA: TGTGCCAGCAGTTATCAGGGAAACACTGAAGCTTTCTTT. This codes for CASSYQGNTEAFF.

The V gene is TRBV3-1 (or the pseudogene TRBV3-2), the J gene TRBJ2-7; D gene ambiguous. With 5 bases removed from V and 5 bases from J, the gap between germline ends came to 13 bases. CDR1 LGHDT and CDR2 YNNKEL come from the germline V gene (reference sequence). The CDR3 has 13 residues. CDR3 loop: CASSFYTSNEQYF. The DNA of the CDR3 is TGTGCCAGCAGCTTCTATACGTCTAACGAGCAGTACTTC.

The chain is built from TRBV5-1 and TRBJ2-7; 8 positions agree with TRBD1. Germline CDR1 reads SGHRS; CDR2 reads YFSETQ. V shed 3 bases, J shed 0 bases, and the junction held 2 bases outside the gene matches. This CDR3 is built from 14 residues. The CDR3 DNA is TGCGCCAGCAGCTCAACAGGGGGCTCCTACGAGCAGTACTTC. Its translation: CASSSTGGSYEQYF.

This chain links TRBV7-3 with TRBJ1-1; possibly TRBD1 for D (5 bases). This CDR3 is built from 14 residues. Germline V lookup: CDR1 SGHTA, CDR2 FQGTGA. The V and J ends lost 0 bases and 2 bases respectively, with 7 bases between them. CDR3 in amino acids: CASSLTGTNTEAFF. The CDR3, as DNA: TGTGCCAGCAGCTTAACCGGGACTAACACTGAAGCTTTCTTT.

The chain joins TRBV10-1 to TRBJ1-1; the D is unclear. V was trimmed by 4 bases and J by 4 bases, leaving 13 bases between them. CDR1 and CDR2 (germline): WNHNN, SYGVQD (reference sequence). This CDR3 is built from 14 residues. The CDR3 bases are TGCGCCAGCAGTGCTGTCTCCCAGGCCACTGAAGCTTTCTTT. The encoded protein is CASSAVSQATEAFF.

The chain recombines TRBV18 with TRBJ1-1, with D uncertain. The CDR3 length is 13 residues. V was clipped by 2 bases and J by 0 bases, with 4 bases between them. CDR1 and CDR2 (germline): KGHSH, LQKENI. CDR3 DNA sequence: TGTGCCAGCTCACCAGACATGAACACTGAAGCTTTCTTT. Residues: CASSPDMNTEAFF.

This clone was seen only once. The chain has TRBV7-2 and TRBJ2-3; the D gene is possibly TRBD1 (6 bases). CDR1 and CDR2 from the germline V gene are SGHTA and FQGNSA. The V and J ends lost 5 bases and 3 bases respectively, with 18 bases between them. This CDR3 is 16 amino acids long. This chain's CDR3 is CASSRQTGIGTDTQYF. As DNA, the CDR3 is TGTGCCAGCAGCCGTCAAACAGGGATTGGGACAGATACGCAGTATTTT.

The rearrangement links TRBV6-5 to TRBJ2-7, with unresolved D. Germline V gives CDR1 MNHEY, CDR2 SVGAGI. The CDR3 is 13 amino acids. The ends were cut back, 2 bases at V and 3 bases at J, with 8 bases in the middle. The CDR3 DNA sequence: TGTGCCAGCAGTTACAACAGTAACTACGAGCAGTACTTC. Translated, it gives CASSYNSNYEQYF.

The table lists this clone with a count of one. The chain couples TRBV27 to TRBJ2-7, with unresolved D. The ends were cut back, 3 bases at V and 3 bases at J, with 12 bases in the middle. Germline V gives CDR1 MNHEY, CDR2 SMNVEV (reference sequence). This CDR3 is 14 amino acids long. The CDR3 region is CASSFSGSHYEQYF. The CDR3 nucleotides read TGTGCCAGCAGTTTCTCCGGGTCCCACTACGAGCAGTACTTC.

The rearrangement joins TRBV12-5 to TRBJ1-4; 9 positions match TRBD1. Trimming took 6 bases from V and 8 from J; bases not matched to a gene: 10. CDR1 and CDR2 (germline): LGHNT, FRNRAP. CDR3 length equals 15 residues. CDR3 nucleotides: TGTGCTAGTGGCGCGGACAGGGGTTTTGGAGAAAAACTGTTTTTT. Its protein product is CASGADRGFGEKLFF.

The chain combines TRBV28 with TRBJ1-6; TRBD1 matches 7 bases. Per germline, CDR1 MDHEN and CDR2 SYDVKM. The CDR3 consists of 17 residues. V trimming: 3 bases; J trimming: 1 base; junction bases outside the gene matches: 6. Written as DNA, the CDR3 is TGTGCCAGCAGTTTTGGCAGGGGGTTATCCTATAATTCACCCCTCCACTTT. As protein: CASSFGRGLSYNSPLHF.

The CDR3 here is CASSLRNKLEQFF. Here the CDR3 DNA reads TGTGCCAGCAGCTTACGTAACAAATTAGAGCAGTTCTTC. The rearrangement uses TRBV7-2 and TRBJ2-1; D is unresolved. Germline assignment: CDR1 SGHTA and CDR2 FQGNSA. The CDR3 runs 13 residues. Trimming removed 2 bases at V and 10 bases at J, with 12 bases between.

This clone is a singleton in its sample. V is TRBV2 and J is TRBJ2-7, with D possibly TRBD1 on 5 matching bases. Trimming shortened V by 4 bases and J by 5 bases, and 15 bases separated the two germline ends. This CDR3 has 14 residues. Germline V gene sequence: CDR1 SNHLY, CDR2 FYNNEI. CDR3 in amino acids: CASSVRGYRDEQYF. CDR3 nucleotides: TGTGCCAGCAGTGTAAGGGGATACCGAGACGAGCAGTACTTC.

CDR3 loop: CASSQIGGGERGTEAFF. In DNA form, the CDR3 reads TGCGCCAGCAGCCAGATCGGCGGAGGTGAGCGGGGCACTGAAGCTTTCTTT. This chain links TRBV4-1 with TRBJ1-1; unclear D gene. Germline values: CDR1 MGHRA, CDR2 YSYEKL. The CDR3 has 17 residues. Trimming removed 3 bases at V and 4 bases at J, with 21 bases between.